A single sample is the source of the 27 T cell receptor beta chains below, sequenced in a study of OX40 agonist ivuxolimab in advanced cancers. The table came from immunoSEQ multiplex PCR; TCRdb's copy has only in-frame clones and leaves some out. The table has 70,000 to 90,000 clones, around 91% seen once. The material sequenced was CD4+ or CD8+ T cells sorted from blood, taken in a trial of the OX40 agonist ivuxolimab. These TCRs come from an adult with an advanced solid tumor such as melanoma, head and neck, liver or kidney cancer.

The chain uses TRBV7-2 and TRBJ2-3, with TRBD2 matching over 7 bases. The trim removed 5 bases at V and 0 bases at J, leaving 5 bases unmatched. Germline loops: CDR1 SGHTA, CDR2 FQGNSA. The CDR3 extends over 15 amino acids. CDR3 nucleotide sequence: TGTGCCAGCAGCCAAAGCGGGGTCAGCACAGATACGCAGTATTTT. Protein product: CASSQSGVSTDTQYF.

The V call is TRBV6-5, the J call TRBJ1-1; tentative D call: TRBD1 (5 bases). Germline V gene lookup returns CDR1 MNHEY and CDR2 SVGAGI. The CDR3 is 14 amino acids. Trimming stripped 7 bases from V and 4 bases from J, with 16 bases between. CDR3 in DNA: TGTGCCAGCACCAGACCGACAGCCCCCACTGAAGCTTTCTTT. It specifies CASTRPTAPTEAFF.

The chain uses TRBV27 and TRBJ2-1; 14 positions agree with TRBD2. J gave up 6 bases and V 2 bases, and 12 bases lay outside the gene matches. The CDR3 contains 19 residues. Germline V CDR1 and CDR2: MNHEY, SMNVEV (reference sequence). The CDR3 region has the DNA TGTGCCAGCAGTTTACACGTAACGGGACTAGCGGGAGTCCGCAATGAGCAGTTCTTC. This sequence encodes CASSLHVTGLAGVRNEQFF.

Here the CDR3 DNA reads TGTGCCAGCAGCTTGACTAGCCGGGTCAATGAGCAGTTCTTC. Protein sequence: CASSLTSRVNEQFF. The chain has TRBV6-5 and TRBJ2-1, with 7 bases matching TRBD2. The CDR3 is made up of 14 amino acids. J was trimmed by 6 bases and V by 6 bases; bases with no gene match: 8. Per the germline V gene, CDR1 is MNHEY and CDR2 is SVGAGI.

The chain recombines TRBV5-1 with TRBJ2-4; 8 bases agree with TRBD1. V shed 0 bases, J shed 7 bases, and the junction held 12 bases outside the gene matches. This CDR3 contains 17 residues. Germline lookup yields CDR1 SGHRS and CDR2 YFSETQ. CDR3 amino acids: CASSLVGQVLSRNIQYF. In DNA form, the CDR3 reads TGCGCCAGCAGCTTGGTGGGACAGGTTCTCTCCAGGAACATTCAGTACTTC.

The chain uses TRBV6-5 and TRBJ2-1, with 8 bases identical to TRBD1. With V trimmed by 6 bases and J by 7 bases, 5 bases remained unmatched. Germline V gene lookup returns CDR1 MNHEY and CDR2 SVGAGI. This CDR3 is built from 13 residues. CDR3 loop: CASRRTGRNEQFF. The DNA of the CDR3 is TGTGCCAGCAGGCGGACAGGGCGGAATGAGCAGTTCTTC.

The rearrangement joins TRBV18 to TRBJ1-2; D is uncertain. Per germline, CDR1 KGHSH and CDR2 LQKENI. Trimming left V 2 bases short and J 7 bases short, with 23 bases between. This CDR3 has 17 amino acids. The CDR3 region has the DNA TGTGCCAGCTCACCAGGGCAGGCGATTGCCCGGTCTGGTGGCTACACCTTC. Residues: CASSPGQAIARSGGYTF. Combining the CDR3 with reference TRBV18 and TRBJ1-2 gives the whole variable domain NAGVMQNPRHLVRRRGQEARLRCSPMKGHSHVYWYRQLPEEGLKFMVYLQKENIIDESGMPKERFSAEFPKEGPSILRIQQVVRGDSAAYFCASSPGQAIARSGGYTFGSGTRLTVV.

This chain uses TRBV4-1 with TRBJ1-1; 11 nucleotides match TRBD1. V was pared by 3 bases and J by 11 bases, with 8 bases of the junction left unmatched. CDR1 and CDR2 from the germline V gene are MGHRA and YSYEKL. The CDR3 has 14 residues. CDR3: CASSHPGQGAQAFF. CDR3 coding DNA: TGCGCCAGCAGCCACCCTGGACAGGGGGCGCAGGCTTTCTTT.

V and J are TRBV11-2 and TRBJ2-1; D is uncertain. The CDR3 contains 17 residues. The germline V gene encodes CDR1 SGHAT and CDR2 FQNNGV. Deletions cut 5 bases from V and 4 bases from J, with 21 bases between. The CDR3 nucleotides are TGTGCCAGCAGCCCCGGACGGCTTTCCGCCACGTACAATGAGCAGTTCTTC. It translates to CASSPGRLSATYNEQFF.

The CDR3 bases are TGTGCCAGCAGCCCGGGGGATTACAATCAGCCCCAGCATTTT. This gives the protein CASSPGDYNQPQHF. The chain carries TRBV7-2 and TRBJ1-5; TRBD1 is a possible D gene (5 bases). The CDR3 sequence is 14 residues long. V was shortened by 5 bases and J by 3 bases, with 11 bases between the two germline ends. The germline gives CDR1 SGHTA, CDR2 FQGNSA.

V usage is TRBV30 and J usage is TRBJ1-1; D perhaps matches TRBD1 (5 bases). V was trimmed by 2 bases and J by 5 bases, leaving 18 bases between them. The CDR3 contains 15 residues. Germline assignment: CDR1 GTSNPN and CDR2 SVGIG (reference sequence). In nucleotides, the CDR3 is TGTGCCTGGAGTCCCGGGGCCTACTGGGAGACTGAAGCTTTCTTT. Residues: CAWSPGAYWETEAFF. Looking up the rest from reference TRBV30 and TRBJ1-1 gives the full variable domain: SQTIHQWPATLVQPVGSPLSLECTVEGTSNPNLYWYRQAAGRGLQLLFYSVGIGQISSEVPQNLSASRPQDRQFILSSKKLLLSDSGFYLCAWSPGAYWETEAFFGQGTRLTVV.

V and J are TRBV6-5 and TRBJ2-7, with D possibly being TRBD2 (6 bases). Trimming cost V 4 bases and J 6 bases, with 19 bases left between them. This CDR3 spans 15 amino acids. Germline V gene sequence: CDR1 MNHEY, CDR2 SVGAGI. CDR3 in amino acids: CASSSSGTSSGEQYF. In DNA, the CDR3 is TGTGCCAGCAGTTCCTCCGGGACTTCGTCGGGCGAGCAGTACTTC.

Written as DNA, the CDR3 is TGCGCCAGCAGCTTGGGCGGGCGCGGACTGGAGACCCAGTACTTC. It codes for CASSLGGRGLETQYF. The V and J genes are TRBV5-1 and TRBJ2-5, with TRBD2 as a possible D gene (5 bases). This CDR3 spans 15 amino acids. CDR1 and CDR2 (germline): SGHRS, YFSETQ. Trimming left V 0 bases short and J 5 bases short, with 14 bases between.

This clone has only a few counts. The chain joins TRBV7-9 to TRBJ1-4, with a tentative D call TRBD1 (6 bases). The CDR3 runs to 15 residues. Germline V lookup: CDR1 SEHNR, CDR2 FQNEAQ (reference sequence). The ends were cut back, 2 bases at V and 12 bases at J, with 19 bases in the middle. CDR3 in DNA: TGTGCCAGCAGCTTAACAGGGAGTGCCGGTCCAGAACTGTTTTTT. This sequence encodes CASSLTGSAGPELFF.

The chain couples TRBV5-1 to TRBJ2-1; 10 bases align to TRBD1. V shed 6 bases, J shed 4 bases, and the junction held 7 bases outside the gene matches. In germline, CDR1 is SGHRS, CDR2 YFSETQ. The CDR3 runs 15 residues. This chain's CDR3 is CASTGGTGEYNEQFF. The CDR3 region has the DNA TGCGCCAGCACCGGGGGGACAGGGGAATACAATGAGCAGTTCTTC.

The chain uses TRBV15 and TRBJ2-1; D not resolved. V lost 0 bases and J lost 4, with 13 bases in between. The CDR3 length is 16 residues. CDR1 is LNHNV, CDR2 YYDKDF, per germline (reference sequence). CDR3 nucleotide sequence: TGTGCCACCAGCAGAGATGATGGTCGTGGATACAATGAGCAGTTCTTC. It encodes CATSRDDGRGYNEQFF.

This sequence joins TRBV7-2 and TRBJ1-1; D is uncertain. V was cut by 1 base and J by 5 bases, with 11 bases left in between. Germline assignment: CDR1 SGHTA and CDR2 FQGNSA. The length of the CDR3 is 14 residues. CDR3 in amino acids: CASSLVAAETEAFF. In DNA form, the CDR3 reads TGTGCCAGCAGCTTAGTTGCAGCAGAGACTGAAGCTTTCTTT.

The chain couples TRBV19 to TRBJ1-2; 8 bases agree with TRBD1. The V and J ends lost 4 bases and 4 bases, in that order; junction bases with no gene match: 11. The CDR3 contains 16 residues. Germline loops: CDR1 LNHDA, CDR2 SQIVND (reference sequence). The DNA of the CDR3 is TGTGCCAGTAGTACTACCCCGGACAGGGTTTTCTATGGCTACACCTTC. Translating gives CASSTTPDRVFYGYTF.

The V and J genes are TRBV19 and TRBJ2-7, with TRBD1 matching 7 bases. CDR3 length equals 15 residues. The germline gives CDR1 LNHDA, CDR2 SQIVND (reference sequence). V trimming: 5 bases; J trimming: 0 bases; junction bases outside the gene matches: 7. DNA for the CDR3: TGTGCCAGTAGTCCGGGGACAGCCTTCTCCTACGAGCAGTACTTC. The encoded protein is CASSPGTAFSYEQYF.

The chain has TRBV6-4 and TRBJ2-1, with 8 bases that match TRBD2. Germline CDR1 is MRHNA and CDR2 is SNTAGT. Trimming cost V 0 bases and J 1 base; bases outside gene matches: 8. This CDR3 spans 18 amino acids. This CDR3 is CASSDSTSGGRSYNEQFF. The CDR3 DNA sequence: TGTGCCAGCAGTGACTCGACGTCCGGCGGGAGGTCCTACAATGAGCAGTTCTTC.

The chain recombines TRBV7-2 with TRBJ2-7; 8 nucleotides match TRBD1. CDR3 length: 16 residues. V lost 5 bases to trimming and J lost 3 bases; unmatched junction nucleotides: 12. The germline gives CDR1 SGHTA, CDR2 FQGNSA. The CDR3 is CASSPSGTGAIYEQYF. The DNA for the CDR3 is TGTGCCAGCAGCCCGTCCGGGACAGGAGCGATCTACGAGCAGTACTTC.

V is TRBV6-5 and J is TRBJ1-4; D uncertain. Germline CDR1 MNHEY, CDR2 SVGAGI. V was shortened by 6 bases and J by 4 bases, with 15 bases between the two germline ends. This CDR3 comprises 15 residues. CDR3 sequence reads: CASRPQADINEKLFF. Written as DNA, the CDR3 is TGTGCCAGCAGGCCCCAGGCCGATATTAATGAAAAACTGTTTTTT.

The chain is built from TRBV19 and TRBJ1-2; D might be TRBD1 (6 bases). V lost 6 bases to trimming and J lost 6 bases, with 17 bases between them. The germline gives CDR1 LNHDA, CDR2 SQIVND (reference sequence). The CDR3 has 14 amino acids. The CDR3 loop reads CASREAGAGHGYTF. CDR3 in DNA: TGTGCCAGTAGAGAAGCAGGGGCTGGGCATGGCTACACCTTC.

The J gene is TRBJ2-7, the V gene TRBV7-2; 12 nucleotides align to TRBD2. V dropped 4 bases and J dropped 7; count of bases not matched to a gene: 11. This CDR3 contains 16 residues. CDR1 SGHTA and CDR2 FQGNSA come from the germline V gene. The CDR3, as DNA: TGTGCCAGCAGCTCCCCGACTAGCGGGAGTTGGCGGGAGCAGTACTTC. Protein: CASSSPTSGSWREQYF. The full variable domain, in which reference TRBV7-2 and TRBJ2-7 provide the parts outside the CDR3, is GAGVSQSPSNKVTEKGKDVELRCDPISGHTALYWYRQSLGQGLEFLIYFQGNSAPDKSGLPSDRFSAERTGGSVSTLTIQRTQQEDSAVYLCASSSPTSGSWREQYFGPGTRLTVT.

In its sample, this clone was seen once. This chain links TRBV6-5 with TRBJ1-2; maybe TRBD1 (6 bases). V was pared by 5 bases and J by 7 bases, with 17 bases between. Looked up from germline, CDR1 is MNHEY and CDR2 is SVGAGI. This CDR3 comprises 14 residues. CDR3 residues: CASSPRLTRGGYTF. Written as DNA, the CDR3 is TGTGCCAGCAGTCCAAGACTTACCAGGGGTGGCTACACCTTC.

This sequence joins TRBV5-6 and TRBJ2-3; D remains ambiguous. V lost 2 bases, J lost 2 bases, and 3 bases lay in between. The CDR3 is 12 amino acids. Germline CDR1 and CDR2: SGHDT and YYEEEE. CDR3 DNA sequence: TGTGCCAGCAGCTTCGTCACAGATACGCAGTATTTT. This translates into CASSFVTDTQYF.

The chain has TRBV11-2 and TRBJ1-1; tentatively, D is TRBD1 (5 bases). Trimming took 6 bases from V and 1 from J, leaving 9 bases between them. Germline V gene lookup returns CDR1 SGHAT and CDR2 FQNNGV. The length of the CDR3 is 13 residues. The DNA of the CDR3 is TGTGCCAGCAGGCCTCAGGGGAACACTGAAGCTTTCTTT. Its protein product is CASRPQGNTEAFF.